A selection of T cell receptor beta chains follows, all from one sample in a study of T cells in Graves' hyperthyroidism and ophthalmopathy. TCRdb recomputed calls from the multiplex PCR reads with MiXCR, one row per CDR3 protein. This table holds a few hundred thousand distinct CDR3 sequences, around 14% found once. Sequences were obtained from blood. The receptors were sampled from a woman aged 18-29 years with Graves' hyperthyroidism. Each CDR3 is given with its conserved first and last residue. Each record gives: V gene, clone size, J gene, D gene, CDR3 protein, CDR3 DNA. A D gene is named only where the DNA matches it firmly. For some rows the clone size is stated as once, few or many, or as a class when expanded; others skip it.

TRBV14	few	TRBJ2-1	NA	CASSPSGMEQFF	TGTGCCAGCAGCCCGAGCGGTATGGAGCAGTTCTTC
TRBV20-1	many	TRBJ2-7	TRBD2	CSAREGTRRHEQYF	TGCAGTGCTAGAGAGGGGACTAGGAGGCACGAGCAGTACTTC
TRBV10-3	many	TRBJ2-7	TRBD1	CAISEGTGGDEQYF	TGTGCCATCAGTGAGGGGACAGGGGGGGACGAGCAGTACTTC
TRBV7-8	NA	TRBJ1-2	TRBD1	CASSLEAGGHYGYTF	TGTGCCAGCAGCTTAGAGGCAGGGGGGCACTATGGCTACACCTTC
TRBV20-1	NA	TRBJ1-2	NA	CSARQGKDGYTF	TGCAGTGCTAGACAGGGAAAGGATGGCTACACCTTC
TRBV28	NA	TRBJ1-1	NA	CATLRTGDEAFF	TGTGCCACCCTAAGGACGGGTGACGAAGCTTTCTTT
TRBV29-1	NA	TRBJ2-2	NA	CSVEESGKNTGELFF	TGCAGCGTTGAAGAGTCTGGCAAGAACACCGGGGAGCTGTTTTTT
TRBV19	NA	TRBJ1-5	NA	CASSMEGIGDQPQHF	TGTGCCAGTAGTATGGAGGGAATCGGGGATCAGCCCCAGCATTTT
TRBV7-2	many	TRBJ1-2	NA	CASSPRGGLGYTF	TGTGCCAGCAGCCCCCGGGGTGGGCTAGGCTACACCTTC
TRBV11-2	many	TRBJ2-7	TRBD1	CASSLRTGPFYEQYF	TGTGCCAGCAGCCTACGGACAGGGCCGTTCTACGAGCAGTACTTC
TRBV7-2	many	TRBJ1-2	NA	CASSFAGAYGYTF	TGTGCCAGCAGCTTCGCAGGGGCCTATGGCTACACCTTC
TRBV5-1	NA	TRBJ2-3	TRBD2	CASSLGEGGTQYF	TGCGCCAGCAGCTTGGGGGAGGGAGGTACGCAGTATTTT
TRBV19	few	TRBJ2-2	TRBD1	CASSIRQGNTGELFF	TGTGCCAGTAGTATAAGACAGGGGAACACCGGGGAGCTGTTTTTT
TRBV27	many	TRBJ1-2	NA	CASSPNRVLKNGYTF	TGTGCCAGCAGTCCTAACAGGGTGTTGAAGAATGGCTACACCTTC
TRBV7-3	few	TRBJ2-6	NA	CASSLEDGANVLTF	TGTGCCAGCAGCTTAGAGGACGGGGCCAACGTCCTGACTTTC
TRBV7-6	NA	TRBJ1-1	NA	CASSLGVYTEAFF	TGTGCCAGCAGCTTAGGGGTTTACACTGAAGCTTTCTTT
TRBV12-3/TRBV12-4	few	TRBJ1-6	NA	CASSRETPIQGFGSTYNSPLHF	TGTGCCAGCAGCAGAGAGACGCCCATTCAGGGGTTCGGGAGTACTTATAATTCACCCCTCCACTTT
TRBV3-1	many	TRBJ2-3	TRBD2	CASSQGLAGTDTQYF	TGTGCCAGCAGCCAAGGGCTAGCGGGCACAGATACGCAGTATTTT
TRBV5-1	many	TRBJ2-3	TRBD2	CASSRGLPTDTQYF	TGCGCCAGCAGCAGGGGACTACCCACAGATACGCAGTATTTT
TRBV15	many	TRBJ1-5	NA	CATSQFDGTPYDQPQHF	TGTGCCACCAGCCAGTTTGATGGGACACCTTATGATCAGCCCCAGCATTTT
TRBV6-1	many	TRBJ2-5	NA	CASSQRDLVFTIRETQYF	TGTGCCAGCAGTCAGAGGGATCTAGTTTTTACCATCCGAGAGACCCAGTACTTC
TRBV4-3	NA	TRBJ2-1	NA	CASSQVWQRNEQFF	TGCGCCAGCAGCCAAGTCTGGCAGCGAAATGAGCAGTTCTTC
TRBV3-1	many	TRBJ1-6	NA	CASSQADRRNSPLHF	TGTGCCAGCAGCCAGGCCGACAGGCGAAATTCACCCCTCCACTTT
TRBV7-2	many	TRBJ2-2	NA	CASSLKAGGELFF	TGTGCCAGCAGCTTAAAGGCTGGGGGGGAGCTGTTTTTT
TRBV6-2/TRBV6-3	many	TRBJ1-1	NA	CASSYVGRTEAFF	TGTGCCAGCAGTTACGTAGGGAGGACTGAAGCTTTCTTT
TRBV20-1	few	TRBJ2-7	NA	CSARDRQDEQYF	TGCAGTGCTAGAGATCGGCAGGACGAGCAGTACTTC
TRBV14	few	TRBJ2-3	NA	CASSRSRHTQYF	TGTGCCAGCAGCCGCTCAAGGCATACGCAGTATTTT
TRBV15	NA	TRBJ2-1	TRBD2	CATSRAPGTSNNEQFF	TGTGCCACCAGCAGAGCCCCCGGGACTAGTAACAATGAGCAGTTCTTC
TRBV6-6	few	TRBJ1-1	NA	CASSYGRGEAFF	TGTGCCAGCAGTTACGGCAGGGGTGAAGCTTTCTTT
TRBV11-2	many	TRBJ2-7	NA	CASSRTYEQYF	TGTGCCAGCAGCAGAACCTACGAGCAGTACTTC
TRBV28	many	TRBJ1-4	NA	CASSLMGEANEKLFF	TGTGCCAGCAGTTTAATGGGTGAAGCTAATGAAAAACTGTTTTTT